This T cell receptor (beta chain) originates from a study of T cell changes during pregnancy in multiple sclerosis. The assay was immunoSEQ multiplex PCR, and TCRdb's table has in-frame clones only and misses some. In the table there are approximately 40,000 clones, around 96% of which are singletons. The V end was cut by 0 bases, the J end by 3 bases, with 5 bases between. Per the germline V gene, CDR1 is SGHVS and CDR2 is FNYEAQ. This CDR3 is 14 amino acids long. The V gene is TRBV7-6, the J gene TRBJ1-4; D gene unclear. This clonotype originated in a female donor with multiple sclerosis, enrolled in a pregnancy study. The source material was peripheral blood, sampled in the second trimester of pregnancy. The CDR3 is CASSLAFSNEKLFF. The CDR3 coding sequence is TGTGCCAGCAGCTTAGCGTTCTCTAATGAAAAACTGTTTTTT.